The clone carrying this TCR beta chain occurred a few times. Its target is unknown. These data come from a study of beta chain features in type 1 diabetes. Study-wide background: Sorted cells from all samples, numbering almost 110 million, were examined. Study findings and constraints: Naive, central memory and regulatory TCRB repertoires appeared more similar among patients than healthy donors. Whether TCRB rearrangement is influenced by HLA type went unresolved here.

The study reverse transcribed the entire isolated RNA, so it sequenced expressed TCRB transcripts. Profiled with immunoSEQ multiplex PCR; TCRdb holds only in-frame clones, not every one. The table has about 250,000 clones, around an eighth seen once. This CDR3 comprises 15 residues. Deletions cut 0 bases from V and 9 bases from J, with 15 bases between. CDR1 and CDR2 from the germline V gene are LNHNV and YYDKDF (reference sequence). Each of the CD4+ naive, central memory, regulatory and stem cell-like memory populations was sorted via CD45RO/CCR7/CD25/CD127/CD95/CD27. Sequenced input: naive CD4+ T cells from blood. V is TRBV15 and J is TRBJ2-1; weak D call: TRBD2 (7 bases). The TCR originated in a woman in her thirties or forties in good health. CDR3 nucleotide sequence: TGTGCCACCAGCAGAGATCGAGGGGGGGCCTTTGAGCAGTTCTTC. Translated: CATSRDRGGAFEQFF.